This T cell receptor (beta chain) comes out of a study of blood T cells in healthy people across ages. About the research overall: Through template switching, about one barcoded beta molecule was captured per two T cells, as measured in model experiments.

The CDR3 runs to 12 residues. Germline V gives CDR1 MNHNS, CDR2 SASEGT. Trimming removed 9 bases from V and 0 bases from J, with 9 bases in between. With a J-beta primer mix and a sample-barcoded 5' primer, a second PCR ran about 7 to 12 cycles. Each TCR beta cDNA got a 12-nucleotide random molecular identifier. Each of the samples gave a minimum of 3 million paired-end reads that contained CDR3. MiXCR, run by TCRdb on the 5' RACE reads, gives a single entry per CDR3 protein. Counted here are 780,000 or so distinct CDR3 sequences, 50% to 65% occurring once; the ten biggest clones make up approximately 40%.

The chain couples TRBV6-1 to TRBJ2-7; D gene ambiguous. Sequencing was done on a sample of blood. The sequence came from a man of 80 years or more in good health. The DNA for the CDR3 is TGTGCCAGTGCCTGGAGCTCCTACGAGCAGTACTTC. It yields the protein CASAWSSYEQYF.